This entry lists 23 T cell receptor beta chains sequenced from one sample in a study of T cells in Graves' hyperthyroidism and ophthalmopathy (dated by TCRdb to between 2018 and 2020). The library relied on multiplex PCR. The sequencing machine was an Illumina HiSeq 2000. Amplification of TCR beta CDR3 regions was carried out from RNA transcripts. The first round of RT-PCR for the TCR CDR3 was performed with the HTBI primer set and the Qiagen OneStep RT-PCR kit. The public reads were quality trimmed at Q25 with fastp and then assembled into clones with MiXCR by TCRdb, keeping productive beta chains. Here each entry gathers all rows of one CDR3 protein and keeps the most common genes and DNA. The sample table lists a few hundred thousand distinct CDR3 sequences, roughly an eighth of them with a count of one. The top ten hold about a third of the sample. The sequenced material came from blood. The receptors were sampled from a woman aged 40 to 55 with Graves' ophthalmopathy.

The table lists this clonotype with a few counts. The CDR3 loop is CASSQDLSPGQGNRQPQHF. The CDR3 region has the DNA TGTGCCAGCAGCCAAGATCTATCCCCGGGGCAGGGGAACCGTCAGCCCCAGCATTTT. The chain has TRBV4-2 and TRBJ1-5; weak D call: TRBD1 (6 bases). Germline V gene sequence: CDR1 LGHNA, CDR2 YNFKEQ. Between the trimmed V and J ends, which lost 0 bases and 6 bases, there was a span of 24 bases. The CDR3 is made up of 19 amino acids.

This clonotype was found a few times. The gene calls are TRBV4-1 and TRBJ2-7; tentatively, D is TRBD1 or TRBD2 (9 bases each). Trimming stripped 4 bases from V and 6 bases from J, with 34 bases between. From germline, CDR1 is MGHRA and CDR2 YSYEKL. This CDR3 has 20 amino acids. The CDR3 DNA reads TGCGCCAGCAGCCCGGGCCACAGGGGGCGGATAGCGGGAGAGCTCCCCGAGCAGTACTTC. Translation: CASSPGHRGRIAGELPEQYF.

This clonotype was counted ten times or more. V and J are TRBV29-1 and TRBJ1-2; 7 nucleotides align to TRBD1. The J segment lost 7 bases and the V segment lost 6 bases, leaving 11 bases of the junction unmatched. CDR3 length: 13 amino acids. CDR1 and CDR2 (germline): SQVTM, ANQGSEA. Written as DNA, the CDR3 is TGCAGCGTCGGGGGACAGCAAGGGGGTGGCTACACCTTC. As protein: CSVGGQQGGGYTF. Drawing the rest from reference TRBV29-1 and TRBJ1-2, the complete variable domain is SAVISQKPSRDICQRGTSLTIQCQVDSQVTMMFWYRQQPGQSLTLIATANQGSEATYESGFVIDKFPISRPNLTFSTLTVSNMSPEDSSIYLCSVGGQQGGGYTFGSGTRLTVV.

There are many counts of this clonotype. The rearrangement joins TRBV6-1 to TRBJ1-5, with 7 bases matching TRBD1. CDR1 and CDR2 (germline): MNHNS, SASEGT. The CDR3 has 16 amino acids. Trimming at V came to 6 bases and at J to 3 bases, leaving 11 bases not matched to a gene. This chain's CDR3 is CASSPDRAPSNQPQHF. As DNA, the CDR3 is TGTGCCAGCAGCCCCGACAGGGCTCCTTCCAATCAGCCCCAGCATTTT.

The chain links TRBV25-1 to TRBJ2-5, with 9 bases identical to TRBD1. The V segment lost 8 bases and the J segment 3 bases; nucleotides outside the gene matches: 4. Germline V gene sequence: CDR1 MGHDK, CDR2 SYGVNS. The CDR3 runs 13 residues. CDR3 nucleotides: TGTGCCAGCTGTGGACAGGGGAAAGAGACCCAGTACTTC. It translates to CASCGQGKETQYF.

The genes are TRBV18 and TRBJ2-1; D unclear. Germline CDR1 KGHSH, CDR2 LQKENI. This CDR3 has 13 residues. Trimming took 3 bases from V and 9 from J, leaving 12 bases between them. This chain's CDR3 is CASSPGPPSEQFF. Written as DNA, the CDR3 is TGTGCCAGCTCACCCGGGCCGCCTAGTGAGCAGTTCTTC.

This chain joins TRBV19 and TRBJ1-5; 9 bases are shared with TRBD1. V shed 8 bases and J 7 bases; nucleotides not matched to a gene: 12. Germline-derived CDR1 and CDR2 are LNHDA and SQIVND (reference sequence). This CDR3 contains 15 residues. CDR3 protein: CASGEGQGPRQPQHF. For the CDR3, the DNA is TGTGCCAGTGGCGAGGGACAGGGCCCTAGGCAGCCCCAGCATTTT.

This chain uses TRBV3-1 with TRBJ2-3, with 7 bases lining up with TRBD1. The CDR3 totals 15 residues. Germline CDR1 and CDR2: LGHDT and YNNKEL (reference sequence). V dropped 0 bases and J dropped 2; count of bases not matched to a gene: 2. The CDR3 DNA is TGTGCCAGCAGCCAAGATCAGGGGGACACAGATACGCAGTATTTT. The encoded protein is CASSQDQGDTDTQYF.

This clonotype has ten or more counts. The genes are TRBV27 and TRBJ2-1, with D unresolved. The V gene lost 9 bases and the J gene lost 2 bases, with 17 bases spanning the gap. The CDR3 is made up of 15 amino acids. Germline CDR1 and CDR2: MNHEY and SMNVEV (reference sequence). Written as DNA, the CDR3 is TGTGCCAGTGCCTCCGGTGGGGTCCCCTACAATGAGCAGTTCTTC. It yields the protein CASASGGVPYNEQFF.

This clonotype was observed at least ten times. The chain uses TRBV5-1 and TRBJ2-1; 9 nucleotides align to TRBD1. Unmatched junction bases numbered 8, after V lost 3 bases and J lost 7 bases. There are 15 residues in the CDR3. Germline CDR1 SGHRS, CDR2 YFSETQ. The CDR3 DNA sequence: TGCGCCAGCAGCTCCGGGACAGGGATTTTGAATGAGCAGTTCTTC. It encodes CASSSGTGILNEQFF.

At least ten counts were recorded for this clonotype. V and J are TRBV7-8 and TRBJ2-7; no reliable D call. CDR1 and CDR2 from the germline V gene are SGHVS and FQNEAQ. The CDR3 runs to 15 residues. V was trimmed by 2 bases and J by 5 bases, leaving 16 bases between them. The DNA of the CDR3 is TGTGCCAGCAGCTTAAAGCTCCATCAGTCAGACGAGCAGTACTTC. As protein: CASSLKLHQSDEQYF.

This clonotype was counted many times. The J gene is TRBJ2-2, the V gene TRBV12-3 or TRBV12-4; 9 bases align to TRBD1. The V and J ends lost 6 bases and 6 bases, in that order; junction bases with no gene match: 8. CDR3 length: 15 residues. This CDR3 reads CASRTGTGWSGELFF. The DNA of the CDR3 is TGTGCCAGCAGGACCGGGACAGGGTGGTCCGGGGAGCTGTTTTTT.

The gene calls are TRBV12-3 or TRBV12-4 and TRBJ2-1, with 9 nucleotides matching TRBD2. The junction had 1 base not matched to a gene; V was cut back by 0 bases and J by 1 base. The CDR3 runs to 16 residues. The CDR3 sequence: CASSLAGLASYNEQFF. The CDR3 nucleotides are TGTGCCAGCAGTTTAGCGGGACTAGCTTCCTACAATGAGCAGTTCTTC.

The rearrangement joins TRBV29-1 to TRBJ2-7; D is possibly TRBD1 (5 bases). V was trimmed by 5 bases and J by 4 bases, leaving 9 bases between them. CDR1 and CDR2 from the germline V gene are SQVTM and ANQGSEA. This CDR3 has 11 amino acids. CDR3 protein: CSVKQEYEQYF. The CDR3 bases are TGCAGCGTTAAACAGGAATACGAGCAGTACTTC.

This clonotype was counted only a few times. The rearrangement joins TRBV13 to TRBJ2-1, with 10 bases matching TRBD2. CDR1 and CDR2 (germline): PRHDT, FYEKMQ (reference sequence). Trimming cost V 0 bases and J 10 bases; bases outside gene matches: 6. The CDR3 extends over 15 amino acids. CDR3 sequence: CASSLGLAGAEEQFF. CDR3 DNA: TGTGCCAGCAGCTTAGGGCTAGCGGGAGCTGAGGAGCAGTTCTTC.

There are many counts of this clonotype. CDR3 in DNA: TGTGCCAGCAGCTTATCGGGATCGGGGGTCACAGATACGCAGTATTTT. Translating it yields CASSLSGSGVTDTQYF. This chain connects TRBV7-9 to TRBJ2-3, with a weak D call TRBD2 (6 bases). V lost 2 bases, J lost 2 bases, and 14 bases lay in between. The CDR3 has 16 residues. Germline CDR1 reads SEHNR; CDR2 reads FQNEAQ (reference sequence). The whole variable domain, filled in from reference TRBV7-9 and TRBJ2-3, reads DTGVSQNPRHKITKRGQNVTFRCDPISEHNRLYWYRQTLGQGPEFLTYFQNEAQLEKSRLLSDRFSAERPKGSFSTLEIQRTEQGDSAMYLCASSLSGSGVTDTQYFGPGTRLTVL.

This clonotype was seen a few times. The chain couples TRBV20-1 to TRBJ2-3, with TRBD2 identical over 9 bases. Germline V gives CDR1 DFQATT, CDR2 SNEGSKA (reference sequence). This CDR3 is built from 15 residues. V was pared by 3 bases and J by 5 bases, with 9 bases of the junction left unmatched. CDR3 in amino acids: CSASRRASGKDTQYF. The CDR3 nucleotides read TGCAGTGCTAGTAGACGAGCTAGCGGGAAAGATACGCAGTATTTT.

This clonotype was picked up many times. In DNA, the CDR3 is TGTGCCACCAGTGATCTTAGAAGGGACACCGGGGAGCTGTTTTTT. Encoded protein: CATSDLRRDTGELFF. The chain links TRBV24-1 to TRBJ2-2, with unresolved D. This CDR3 has 15 amino acids. Trimming pared 3 bases from V and 3 bases from J, leaving 10 bases between. Germline CDR1 is KGHDR and CDR2 is SFDVKD.

The chain is built from TRBV20-1 and TRBJ2-7; TRBD1 agrees at 9 bases. V was clipped by 5 bases and J by 7 bases; unmatched bases: 18. Germline CDR1 reads DFQATT; CDR2 reads SNEGSKA (reference sequence). This CDR3 spans 16 amino acids. CDR3 sequence (DNA): TGCAGTGCTTTAAAAAACACCGGGACAGGGTTATGGGAGCAGTACTTC. It translates to CSALKNTGTGLWEQYF.

This clonotype was found many times. The J gene is TRBJ2-7, the V gene TRBV6-1; 7 bases line up with TRBD1. CDR3 size: 14 residues. The germline V gene has CDR1 MNHNS and CDR2 SASEGT. Trimming at V came to 2 bases and at J to 2 bases, leaving 3 bases not matched to a gene. CDR3 DNA sequence: TGTGCCAGCAGTGAATGGGACAGAACCTACGAGCAGTACTTC. It encodes CASSEWDRTYEQYF.

The chain carries TRBV12-3 or TRBV12-4 and TRBJ1-1; D is ambiguous. Trimming stripped 6 bases from V and 8 bases from J, with 13 bases between. The CDR3 is 12 amino acids. CDR3 sequence (DNA): TGTGCCAGCAGCCGCGGCAGCAGCGAAGCTTTCTTT. Its translation is CASSRGSSEAFF.

At least ten counts were recorded for this clonotype. The J gene is TRBJ1-5, the V gene TRBV28; 9 positions agree with TRBD1. Per the germline V gene, CDR1 is MDHEN and CDR2 is SYDVKM. Trimming at V came to 6 bases and at J to 2 bases, leaving 5 bases not matched to a gene. The CDR3 spans 15 residues. CDR3 bases: TGTGCCAGCAGCAAGGGACAGGGTGGCAATCAGCCCCAGCATTTT. This gives the protein CASSKGQGGNQPQHF.

This clonotype came up a few times. V gene TRBV19 combines with J gene TRBJ2-2, with D perhaps matching TRBD1 or TRBD2 (6 bases each). The V end lost 4 bases, the J end lost 3 bases, and 9 bases lay between the germline ends. Per the germline V gene, CDR1 is LNHDA and CDR2 is SQIVND (reference sequence). This CDR3 is 14 amino acids long. The CDR3 is CASSKRGDTGELFF. The CDR3 DNA sequence: TGTGCCAGTAGTAAAAGGGGGGACACCGGGGAGCTGTTTTTT.